These T cell receptor beta chains were read from a single sample in a study of cytomegalovirus exposure and HLA in healthy donors. Repertoires were generated with immunoSEQ multiplex PCR, while TCRdb's copy carries only in-frame clones and drops some. Found here are about 210,000 clones, roughly 80% of them singletons; the top ten hold approximately 5.7%. The sequencing input was PBMCs. These receptors were obtained from a man aged 40-55 years in good health and CMV-seropositive. CDR3s include the opening cysteine and the closing phenylalanine or tryptophan. D genes are given only for firm matches. Where a row states a size, it is once, few, many or the class of an expanded clone; other rows omit it.

v_gene,j_gene,d_gene,abundance,CDR3aa,CDR3nt
TRBV5-4,TRBJ2-1,TRBD2,.,CASSLAPGSGSSKDEQFF,TGTGCCAGCAGCTTGGCCCCGGGGAGCGGGAGTAGTAAGGATGAGCAGTTCTTC
TRBV18,TRBJ1-4,.,.,CASSPDTEKLFF,TGTGCCAGCTCACCGGACACAGAAAAACTGTTTTTT
TRBV5-1,TRBJ1-1,.,.,CASSRLGGTTEAFF,TGCGCCAGCAGCCGATTGGGGGGGACCACTGAAGCTTTCTTT
TRBV7-3,TRBJ2-1,TRBD2,.,CASSPGLAGPLSYNEQFF,TGTGCCAGCAGCCCGGGACTAGCGGGCCCCCTGTCCTACAATGAGCAGTTCTTC
TRBV29-1,TRBJ1-2,.,few,CSVLLTGLANYGYTF,TGCAGCGTACTACTGACAGGCCTAGCTAACTATGGCTACACCTTC
TRBV4-1,TRBJ2-5,.,.,CASSQGWTDREIQYF,TGCGCCAGCAGCCAAGGGTGGACCGACCGGGAGATCCAGTACTTC
TRBV29-1,TRBJ2-2,TRBD2,.,CSVLAAGGPGTGELFF,TGCAGCGTCCTCGCAGCGGGAGGGCCGGGTACCGGGGAGCTGTTTTTT
TRBV4-1,TRBJ1-1,.,.,CASSPPGGGQWSTEAFF,TGCGCCAGCAGCCCCCCTGGGGGGGGCCAATGGAGCACTGAAGCTTTCTTT
TRBV30,TRBJ2-1,.,.,CAWSDGGLYNEQFF,TGTGCCTGGAGTGACGGGGGTCTCTACAATGAGCAGTTCTTC
TRBV4-1,TRBJ2-3,TRBD2,.,CASSQDGTSSDTQYF,TGCGCCAGCAGCCAAGATGGGACTAGCTCAGATACGCAGTATTTT
TRBV30,TRBJ2-7,TRBD2,.,CAWRSAGGGAYEQYF,TGTGCCTGGAGGAGTGCGGGAGGCGGGGCCTACGAGCAGTACTTC
TRBV7-3,TRBJ1-1,.,once,CASSLMGRVSENTEAFF,TGTGCCAGCAGCTTAATGGGCAGGGTGTCAGAGAACACTGAAGCTTTCTTT
TRBV30,TRBJ1-5,.,.,CAWSVARANQPQHF,TGTGCCTGGAGTGTAGCCAGGGCCAATCAGCCCCAGCATTTT
TRBV19,TRBJ1-1,.,.,CASSGVDSSNTEAFF,TGTGCCAGTAGTGGTGTGGACAGCTCGAACACTGAAGCTTTCTTT
TRBV4-1,TRBJ2-1,TRBD2,.,CASSQGGGLDNEQFF,TGCGCCAGCAGCCAAGGGGGGGGACTAGACAATGAGCAGTTCTTC
TRBV10-1,TRBJ2-7,.,.,CASSGRGRNEQYF,TGCGCCAGCAGTGGACGAGGGCGAAACGAGCAGTACTTC
TRBV7-3,TRBJ2-2,TRBD2,once,CASSLGLAGGPGGELFF,TGTGCCAGCAGCTTAGGTCTAGCGGGAGGGCCCGGCGGGGAGCTGTTTTTT
TRBV7-2,TRBJ2-7,.,.,CASSSRADYEQYF,TGTGCCAGCAGCTCGCGGGCTGACTACGAGCAGTACTTC
TRBV27,TRBJ1-3,.,.,CASSATRKTGNTIYF,TGTGCCAGCAGTGCGACGCGGAAGACGGGAAACACCATATATTTT
TRBV6-5,TRBJ1-2,.,few,CATRDTLNYGYTF,TGTGCCACCAGGGACACCCTGAACTATGGCTACACCTTC
TRBV5-1,TRBJ2-1,.,.,CASSGGIGGYNEQFF,TGCGCCAGCAGCGGCGGCATTGGTGGGTACAATGAGCAGTTCTTC
TRBV19,TRBJ2-7,TRBD2,.,CATSTAGISYEQYF,TGTGCCACCTCGACAGCGGGGATCTCCTACGAGCAGTACTTC
TRBV10-3,TRBJ2-1,TRBD2,.,CAISEREGSYNEQFF,TGTGCCATCAGTGAGCGGGAGGGCTCCTACAATGAGCAGTTCTTC
TRBV11-2,TRBJ2-3,.,.,CASSLDIGRGAGTDTQYF,TGTGCCAGCAGCTTAGATATTGGGAGGGGGGCCGGCACAGATACGCAGTATTTT
TRBV7-9,TRBJ2-1,TRBD2,.,CASSFTSGSNEQFF,TGTGCCAGCAGCTTCACTAGCGGGAGTAATGAGCAGTTCTTC
TRBV27,TRBJ2-3,TRBD1,once,CASSLSTGGSPDTQYF,TGTGCCAGCAGTTTATCGACAGGGGGCTCCCCAGATACGCAGTATTTT
TRBV2,TRBJ2-1,TRBD2,few,CASSDQREGQAEQFF,TGTGCCAGCAGTGACCAGCGGGAGGGCCAGGCTGAGCAGTTCTTC
TRBV20-1,TRBJ1-1,.,.,CSARGGTEAFF,TGCAGTGCTAGAGGCGGAACTGAAGCTTTCTTT
TRBV2,TRBJ1-2,.,.,CASSDLPSGLGGYTF,TGTGCCAGCAGTGATCTACCAAGCGGACTGGGAGGCTACACCTTC
TRBV9,TRBJ1-2,.,few,CASSPEGAALYGYTF,TGTGCCAGCAGCCCCGAAGGGGCGGCCCTCTATGGCTACACCTTC
TRBV4-1,TRBJ2-7,.,.,CASSQVGGETYEQYF,TGCGCCAGCAGCCAAGTGGGCGGGGAGACCTACGAGCAGTACTTC
TRBV7-6,TRBJ2-5,.,.,CASSEVRDETQYF,TGTGCCAGCAGCGAGGTCAGGGATGAGACCCAGTACTTC
TRBV6-1,TRBJ1-2,TRBD1,.,CASSEPGHRGLDYGYTF,TGTGCCAGCAGTGAACCCGGCCACAGGGGTCTAGACTATGGCTACACCTTC
TRBV6-6,TRBJ1-2,TRBD1,.,CASSRRDRDGYGYTF,TGTGCCAGCAGCCGCCGGGACAGGGACGGCTATGGCTACACCTTC
TRBV7-9,TRBJ2-3,TRBD2,.,CASSPPTGGSTDTQYF,TGTGCCAGCAGCCCCCCTACGGGAGGTAGCACAGATACGCAGTATTTT
TRBV6-5,TRBJ1-2,TRBD1,once,CASSYLTGWVF,TGTGCCAGCAGTTACTTGACAGGGTGGGTCTTC
TRBV27,TRBJ1-6,TRBD1,.,CASSPRQGYNSPLHF,TGTGCCAGCAGTCCCCGACAGGGTTATAATTCACCCCTCCACTTT
TRBV6-5,TRBJ1-2,TRBD1,.,CASSYSRTGGGYGYTF,TGTGCCAGCAGTTACTCCAGGACAGGGGGTGGCTATGGCTACACCTTC
TRBV20-1,TRBJ1-1,.,.,CSARTYTEAFF,TGCAGTGCTAGGACTTACACTGAAGCTTTCTTT
TRBV30,TRBJ1-2,TRBD1,.,CAWSSPDRGGYGYTF,TGTGCCTGGAGTTCTCCGGACAGGGGGGGGTATGGCTACACCTTC
TRBV9,TRBJ1-1,.,few,CASSVVSTTEAFF,TGTGCCAGCAGCGTAGTTTCTACTACTGAAGCTTTCTTT
TRBV5-4,TRBJ2-2,TRBD1,.,CASSPHTTGTGELFF,TGTGCCAGCAGCCCCCACACGACAGGGACCGGGGAGCTGTTTTTT
TRBV6-1,TRBJ1-2,.,once,CASSEIGDIGLSNYGYTF,TGTGCCAGCAGTGAAATAGGGGACATAGGACTCTCTAACTATGGCTACACCTTC
TRBV7-3,TRBJ2-1,TRBD2,.,CASSVRVSSGTSNEQFF,TGTGCCAGCAGCGTCAGGGTGTCTAGCGGTACCTCCAATGAGCAGTTCTTC
TRBV30,TRBJ1-1,.,.,CAWIPGGVTEAFF,TGTGCCTGGATCCCTGGGGGGGTAACTGAAGCTTTCTTT
TRBV19,TRBJ2-1,.,once,CASSFDNYNEQFF,TGTGCCAGTAGTTTCGACAACTACAATGAGCAGTTCTTC
TRBV29-1,TRBJ2-3,.,.,CSVEHSSDTQYF,TGCAGCGTTGAACACAGCTCAGATACGCAGTATTTT
TRBV9,TRBJ2-1,TRBD2,few,CASSRTSDLSSSSYNEQFF,TGTGCCAGCAGCCGGACTAGCGATCTGTCTTCCAGCTCCTACAATGAGCAGTTCTTC
TRBV9,TRBJ1-5,.,.,CASSVGQVNSPQHF,TGTGCCAGCAGCGTAGGGCAGGTTAATTCGCCCCAGCATTTT
TRBV10-1,TRBJ2-1,TRBD2,.,CASSESRLAGYNEQFF,TGCGCCAGCAGTGAGTCGAGACTAGCGGGGTACAATGAGCAGTTCTTC
TRBV7-9,TRBJ2-3,.,.,CASRRDSTGSDTQYF,TGTGCCAGCAGGAGAGATAGTACAGGATCAGATACGCAGTATTTT
TRBV7-9,TRBJ1-2,.,.,CASSLGGGDYGYTF,TGTGCCAGCAGCTTAGGAGGGGGAGACTATGGCTACACCTTC
TRBV4-1,TRBJ2-2,.,few,CASSKTDSNTGELFF,TGCGCCAGCAGCAAAACGGACTCAAACACCGGGGAGCTGTTTTTT
TRBV25-1,TRBJ2-7,TRBD1,.,CASSEVGQLYEQYF,TGTGCCAGCAGTGAAGTGGGACAGTTATACGAGCAGTACTTC